The 16 T cell receptor beta chains reported below all come from one sample, sequenced in a study of T cells in localized non-small cell lung cancer. Profiled with immunoSEQ multiplex PCR; TCRdb holds only in-frame clones, not every one. The sample lists some 30,000 clones; approximately 81% were seen once. The sample here was peripheral blood, taken before any cancer treatment. The receptors were gathered from a male donor older than 55 with stage II squamous cell lung carcinoma.

The chain links TRBV9 to TRBJ2-1; TRBD1 aligns across 7 bases. Germline CDR1 SGDLS, CDR2 YYNGEE. The CDR3 totals 15 residues. Germline trimming cut 4 bases from V and 2 bases from J; bases unmatched to any gene: 6. Here the CDR3 reads CASSPGTAAYNEQFF. The CDR3 DNA sequence: TGTGCCAGCAGCCCCGGGACAGCAGCCTACAATGAGCAGTTCTTC.

The CDR3 bases are TGTGCCAGCAGCTTACTTGGGACGGACTCTCCAGGTAACTATGGCTACACCTTC. It yields the protein CASSLLGTDSPGNYGYTF. The chain has TRBV11-2 and TRBJ1-2; D is perhaps TRBD1 (5 bases). V gave up 2 bases and J gave up 1 base, with 20 bases separating them. In germline, CDR1 is SGHAT, CDR2 FQNNGV. The length of the CDR3 is 18 residues. Full variable domain (missing parts from reference TRBV11-2 and TRBJ1-2): EAGVAQSPRYKIIEKRQSVAFWCNPISGHATLYWYQQILGQGPKLLIQFQNNGVVDDSQLPKDRFSAERLKGVDSTLKIQPAKLEDSAVYLCASSLLGTDSPGNYGYTFGSGTRLTVV.

This chain links TRBV28 with TRBJ1-1, with 8 nucleotides matching TRBD1. CDR1 is MDHEN and CDR2 is SYDVKM in the germline V gene. The J segment lost 4 bases and the V segment lost 4 bases, leaving 11 bases of the junction unmatched. The CDR3 runs 16 residues. CDR3 protein: CASSSHRGTWGTEAFF. The DNA of the CDR3 is TGTGCCAGCAGTTCCCACAGGGGGACGTGGGGCACTGAAGCTTTCTTT. The full variable domain, rest sourced from reference TRBV28 and TRBJ1-1, is DVKVTQSSRYLVKRTGEKVFLECVQDMDHENMFWYRQDPGLGLRLIYFSYDVKMKEKGDIPEGYSVSREKKERFSLILESASTNQTSMYLCASSSHRGTWGTEAFFGQGTRLTVV.

The rearrangement links TRBV4-2 to TRBJ1-2; 10 bases line up with TRBD1. J was trimmed by 7 bases and V by 4 bases; bases with no gene match: 12. CDR1 LGHNA and CDR2 YNFKEQ come from the germline V gene. The CDR3 spans 16 residues. In DNA form, the CDR3 reads TGTGCCAGCAGCCCCATCCAGGGACAGGGGAACGGTGGCTACACCTTC. This gives the protein CASSPIQGQGNGGYTF.

The genes are TRBV28 and TRBJ2-2; D is ambiguous. This CDR3 contains 12 residues. V lost 5 bases to trimming and J lost 0 bases, with 1 base between them. Germline V gene data show CDR1 as MDHEN and CDR2 as SYDVKM. Written as DNA, the CDR3 is TGTGCCAGCAGTACGAACACCGGGGAGCTGTTTTTT. Amino acid sequence: CASSTNTGELFF.

The chain couples TRBV28 to TRBJ1-2, with 7 bases fitting TRBD1. The CDR3 is made up of 15 amino acids. The V and J ends lost 6 bases and 2 bases, in that order; junction bases with no gene match: 9. CDR1 MDHEN and CDR2 SYDVKM come from the germline V gene. This CDR3 is CASSLDRAVNYGYTF. The CDR3 DNA follows: TGTGCCAGCAGCCTCGACAGGGCGGTAAACTATGGCTACACCTTC.

The rearrangement links TRBV7-2 to TRBJ2-6, with a tentative D call TRBD2 (6 bases). Germline lookup yields CDR1 SGHTA and CDR2 FQGNSA. The CDR3 runs to 15 residues. Trimming shortened V by 5 bases and J by 3 bases, and 11 bases separated the two germline ends. The DNA for the CDR3 is TGTGCCAGCAGCCCCCGGGGGAGTGGGGCCAACGTCCTGACTTTC. It is translated as CASSPRGSGANVLTF.

The V gene is TRBV4-3, the J gene TRBJ1-1; the D gene is possibly TRBD1 (6 bases). The V and J ends lost 6 bases and 4 bases respectively, with 18 bases between them. The CDR3 totals 15 residues. Germline loops: CDR1 LGHNA, CDR2 YSLEER. CDR3 sequence reads: CASSPDSVRGTEAFF. CDR3 sequence (DNA): TGCGCCAGCAGTCCGGACAGCGTGAGGGGCACTGAAGCTTTCTTT.

The chain combines TRBV6-6 with TRBJ2-7, with D possibly TRBD1 on 6 matching bases. V shed 7 bases and J shed 6 bases, with 16 bases lying between them. Germline V gene lookup returns CDR1 MNHNY and CDR2 SVGAGI (reference sequence). The CDR3 runs to 13 residues. The CDR3 reads CASTPGQRTEQYF. CDR3 nucleotide sequence: TGTGCCAGCACACCGGGACAAAGGACCGAGCAGTACTTC.

V and J are TRBV21-1 and TRBJ1-3; TRBD1, as called in the table, went unchecked against the DNA. TRBV21-1 is described as a pseudogene. This CDR3 has 18 amino acids. The CDR3 DNA is TGTGCCAGCAGCAAGGCAGGACATCTAAGTCCCTCTGGAAACACCATATATTTT. Protein: CASSKAGHLSPSGNTIYF.

This chain uses TRBV11-2 with TRBJ2-7, with D tentatively TRBD1 (6 bases). Germline V gives CDR1 SGHAT, CDR2 FQNNGV. The CDR3 consists of 14 residues. Trimming removed 5 bases at V and 2 bases at J, with 13 bases between. The CDR3 sequence: CASSPNRDAYEQYF. Here the CDR3 DNA reads TGTGCCAGCAGCCCTAACAGGGACGCCTACGAGCAGTACTTC.

This clone was seen more than once but under ten times. The chain carries TRBV5-6 and TRBJ2-3; D is perhaps TRBD1 or TRBD2 (5 bases each). The V gene lost 0 bases and the J gene lost 2 bases, with 7 bases spanning the gap. Germline lookup yields CDR1 SGHDT and CDR2 YYEEEE. This CDR3 spans 14 amino acids. The CDR3 region is CASSLEGPTDTQYF. Written as DNA, the CDR3 is TGTGCCAGCAGCTTGGAGGGACCCACAGATACGCAGTATTTT.

V is TRBV5-6 and J is TRBJ1-2; D perhaps matches TRBD1 (6 bases). The germline V and J ends were trimmed by 3 bases and 10 bases, with 13 bases remaining between them. CDR1 is SGHDT, CDR2 YYEEEE, per germline. The CDR3 is 12 amino acids. The CDR3 region has the DNA TGTGCCAGCAGCTATACCCGACAGGCCTACACCTTC. Protein: CASSYTRQAYTF. The full variable domain, completed using reference TRBV5-6 and TRBJ1-2, is DAGVTQSPTHLIKTRGQQVTLRCSPKSGHDTVSWYQQALGQGPQFIFQYYEEEERQRGNFPDRFSGHQFPNYSSELNVNALLLGDSALYLCASSYTRQAYTFGSGTRLTVV.

The chain links TRBV14 to TRBJ2-1, with 8 bases identical to TRBD2. This CDR3 is built from 16 residues. Per the germline V gene, CDR1 is SGHDN and CDR2 is FVKESK. V was clipped by 1 base and J by 7 bases; unmatched bases: 9. The CDR3 spells CASSQVPGGRLNEQFF. DNA of the CDR3: TGTGCCAGCAGCCAAGTTCCGGGAGGGAGGCTAAATGAGCAGTTCTTC.

This chain joins TRBV19 and TRBJ1-4; 7 bases agree with TRBD1. The CDR3 length is 12 residues. V lost 9 bases and J lost 8; bases outside the gene matches: 6. CDR1 is LNHDA and CDR2 is SQIVND in the germline V gene (reference sequence). CDR3 amino acids: CASATGLEKLFF. The CDR3, as DNA: TGTGCCAGCGCGACAGGGTTGGAAAAACTGTTTTTT.

V usage is TRBV7-9 and J usage is TRBJ1-2; 9 bases agree with TRBD1. The CDR3 sequence is 15 residues long. CDR1 SEHNR and CDR2 FQNEAQ come from the germline V gene (reference sequence). V trimming: 5 bases; J trimming: 3 bases; junction bases outside the gene matches: 7. For the CDR3, the DNA is TGTGCCAGCAGCGACTGGGACAGGGCGGACTATGGCTACACCTTC. Translation gives CASSDWDRADYGYTF.